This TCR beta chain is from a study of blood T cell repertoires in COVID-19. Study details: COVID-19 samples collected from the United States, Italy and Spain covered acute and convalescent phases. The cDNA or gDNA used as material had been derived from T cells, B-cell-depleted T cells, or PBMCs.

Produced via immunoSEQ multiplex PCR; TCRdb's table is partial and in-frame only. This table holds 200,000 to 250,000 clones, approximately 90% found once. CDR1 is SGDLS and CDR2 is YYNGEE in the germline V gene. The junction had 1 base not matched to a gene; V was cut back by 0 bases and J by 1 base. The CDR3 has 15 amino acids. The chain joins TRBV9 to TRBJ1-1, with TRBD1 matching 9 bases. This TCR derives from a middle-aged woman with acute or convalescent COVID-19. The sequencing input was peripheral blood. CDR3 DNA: TGTGCCAGCAGCGTAGGGGACAGGGCGAACACTGAAGCTTTCTTT. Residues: CASSVGDRANTEAFF.